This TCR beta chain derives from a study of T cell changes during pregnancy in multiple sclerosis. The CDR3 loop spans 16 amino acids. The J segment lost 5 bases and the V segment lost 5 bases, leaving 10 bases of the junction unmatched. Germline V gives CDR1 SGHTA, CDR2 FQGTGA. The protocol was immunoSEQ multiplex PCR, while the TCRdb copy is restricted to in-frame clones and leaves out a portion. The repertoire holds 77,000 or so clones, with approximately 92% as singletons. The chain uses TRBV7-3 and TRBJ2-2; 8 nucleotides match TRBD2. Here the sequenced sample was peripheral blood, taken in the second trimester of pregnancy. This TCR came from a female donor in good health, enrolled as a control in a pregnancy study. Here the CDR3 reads CASSRSGGLGTGELFF. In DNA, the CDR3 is TGTGCCAGCAGCCGGAGCGGGGGCCTGGGTACCGGGGAGCTGTTTTTT.